This T cell receptor beta chain was sequenced for a study of tumor-infiltrating lymphocytes in glioblastoma multiforme. Trimming left V 5 bases short and J 3 bases short, with 14 bases between. The germline gives CDR1 MDHEN, CDR2 SYDVKM. The CDR3 has 14 residues. This clonotype has just a few counts. TCR beta libraries were built from RNA through three nested multiplex PCR rounds using modified ARM-PCR. TCRB cDNA was made from 0.5 ug total RNA. These TCRB libraries lack any described unique molecular identifiers. TCRdb re-called the multiplex PCR reads through MiXCR, storing one row per CDR3 protein. The profile shows roughly 15,000 distinct CDR3 sequences, 73% of them singletons.

The chain carries TRBV28 and TRBJ2-7, with D perhaps TRBD1 or TRBD2 (5 bases each). The clonotype originates from a male donor with glioblastoma. The sample was brain tumor tissue. CDR3 amino acids: CASSPPGRSYEQYF. CDR3 coding DNA: TGTGCCAGCAGTCCGCCGGGACGGAGCTACGAGCAGTACTTC.